This entry features one TCR beta chain sequence. Produced via immunoSEQ multiplex PCR; TCRdb's table is partial and in-frame only. In the table there are over 50,000 clones, about four fifths of which are singletons. The CDR3 totals 15 residues. V lost 2 bases to trimming and J lost 2 bases, with 13 bases between them. Germline assignment: CDR1 LNHNV and CDR2 YYDKDF (reference sequence). The data belong to a study of OX40 agonist ivuxolimab in advanced cancers. As for the study in general: Ivuxolimab, an antibody that agonizes OX40 (CD134), was administered to the patients. Patients were dosed intravenously with ivuxolimab at 0.01 to 10 mg/kg every 2 weeks. The diagnoses of dose-escalation patients were hepatocellular carcinoma, melanoma, renal cell or head and neck cancer.

Enrollment shut out patients with autoimmune disease history or systemic immunosuppression. J is TRBJ2-7 and V is TRBV15; D perhaps matches TRBD1 (6 bases). The sample was CD4+ or CD8+ T cells sorted from blood, taken in a trial of the OX40 agonist ivuxolimab. The source of this sequence is an adult with an advanced solid tumor such as melanoma, head and neck, liver or kidney cancer. The CDR3 sequence is CATSRKTGATYEQYF. The CDR3 nucleotides read TGTGCCACCAGCAGAAAGACAGGTGCTACCTACGAGCAGTACTTC.